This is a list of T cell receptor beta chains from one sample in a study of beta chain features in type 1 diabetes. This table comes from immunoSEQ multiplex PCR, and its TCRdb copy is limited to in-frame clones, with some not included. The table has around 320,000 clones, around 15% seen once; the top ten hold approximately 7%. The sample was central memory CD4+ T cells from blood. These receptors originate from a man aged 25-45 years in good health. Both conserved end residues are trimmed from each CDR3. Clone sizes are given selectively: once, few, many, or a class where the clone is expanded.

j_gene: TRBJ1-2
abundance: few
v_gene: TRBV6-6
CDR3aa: ASRGGRQGEYGYT

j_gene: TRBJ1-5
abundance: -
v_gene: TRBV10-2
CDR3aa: ASSDRGGRQPQH

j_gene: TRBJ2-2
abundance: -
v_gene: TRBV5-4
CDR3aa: ATRSSRATGELF

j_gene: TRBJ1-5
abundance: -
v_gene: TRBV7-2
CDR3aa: ASSLGPYSNQPQH

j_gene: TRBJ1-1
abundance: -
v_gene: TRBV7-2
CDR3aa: ASSLGPVATEAF

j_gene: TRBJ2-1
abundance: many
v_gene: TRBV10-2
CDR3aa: ASSQQANNEQF

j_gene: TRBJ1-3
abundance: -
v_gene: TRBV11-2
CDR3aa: ASSLADRVPGNTIY

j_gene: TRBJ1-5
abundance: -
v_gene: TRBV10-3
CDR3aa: AISESPGGNQPQH

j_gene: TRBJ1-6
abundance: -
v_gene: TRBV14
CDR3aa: ASSQGQGPNSPLH

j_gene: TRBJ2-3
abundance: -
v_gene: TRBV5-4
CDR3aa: ASSLTAWGTDTQY

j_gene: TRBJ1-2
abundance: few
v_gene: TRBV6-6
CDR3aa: AISKQENYGYT

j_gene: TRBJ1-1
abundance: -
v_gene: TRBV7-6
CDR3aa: ASSLAGVNTEAF

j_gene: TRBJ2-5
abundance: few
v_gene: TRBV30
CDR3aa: AGAGLTGETQY

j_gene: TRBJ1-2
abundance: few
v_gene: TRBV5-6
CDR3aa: ASSLDGVRQGYT

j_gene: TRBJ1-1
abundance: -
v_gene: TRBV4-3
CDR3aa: ASSQDYQGTEAF

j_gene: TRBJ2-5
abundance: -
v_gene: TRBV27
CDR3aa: ASSPIRVLAGLEETQY

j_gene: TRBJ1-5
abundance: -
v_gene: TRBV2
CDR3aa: ASRYGSSNQPQH

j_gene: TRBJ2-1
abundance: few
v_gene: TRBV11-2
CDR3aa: ASSHNEQF

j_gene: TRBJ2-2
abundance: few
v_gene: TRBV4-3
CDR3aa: ASSQDPRGDTGELF

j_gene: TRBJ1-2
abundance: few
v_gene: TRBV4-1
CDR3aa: ASSQDGALYGYT

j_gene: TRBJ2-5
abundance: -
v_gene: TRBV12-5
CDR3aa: ASGLGGGETQY

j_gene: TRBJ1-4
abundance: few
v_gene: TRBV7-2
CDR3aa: ASSFGGREKLF

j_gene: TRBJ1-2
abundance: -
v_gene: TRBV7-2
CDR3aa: ASSLRVHGYT

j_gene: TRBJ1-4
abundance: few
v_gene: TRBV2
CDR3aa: ASSGRGIATNEKLF

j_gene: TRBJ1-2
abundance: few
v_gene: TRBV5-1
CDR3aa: ASSLGGPLRGYT

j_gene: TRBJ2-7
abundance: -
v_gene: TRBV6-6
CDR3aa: ASSSTAGGNYEQY

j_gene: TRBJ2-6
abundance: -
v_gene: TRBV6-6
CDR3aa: ASSPGTSGANVLT

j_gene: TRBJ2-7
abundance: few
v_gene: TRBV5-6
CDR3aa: ASSSPGASPNEQY

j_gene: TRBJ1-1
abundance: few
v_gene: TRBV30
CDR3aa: AWSLRLDTEAF

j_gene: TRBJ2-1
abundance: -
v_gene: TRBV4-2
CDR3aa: ASSQADSSYNEQF